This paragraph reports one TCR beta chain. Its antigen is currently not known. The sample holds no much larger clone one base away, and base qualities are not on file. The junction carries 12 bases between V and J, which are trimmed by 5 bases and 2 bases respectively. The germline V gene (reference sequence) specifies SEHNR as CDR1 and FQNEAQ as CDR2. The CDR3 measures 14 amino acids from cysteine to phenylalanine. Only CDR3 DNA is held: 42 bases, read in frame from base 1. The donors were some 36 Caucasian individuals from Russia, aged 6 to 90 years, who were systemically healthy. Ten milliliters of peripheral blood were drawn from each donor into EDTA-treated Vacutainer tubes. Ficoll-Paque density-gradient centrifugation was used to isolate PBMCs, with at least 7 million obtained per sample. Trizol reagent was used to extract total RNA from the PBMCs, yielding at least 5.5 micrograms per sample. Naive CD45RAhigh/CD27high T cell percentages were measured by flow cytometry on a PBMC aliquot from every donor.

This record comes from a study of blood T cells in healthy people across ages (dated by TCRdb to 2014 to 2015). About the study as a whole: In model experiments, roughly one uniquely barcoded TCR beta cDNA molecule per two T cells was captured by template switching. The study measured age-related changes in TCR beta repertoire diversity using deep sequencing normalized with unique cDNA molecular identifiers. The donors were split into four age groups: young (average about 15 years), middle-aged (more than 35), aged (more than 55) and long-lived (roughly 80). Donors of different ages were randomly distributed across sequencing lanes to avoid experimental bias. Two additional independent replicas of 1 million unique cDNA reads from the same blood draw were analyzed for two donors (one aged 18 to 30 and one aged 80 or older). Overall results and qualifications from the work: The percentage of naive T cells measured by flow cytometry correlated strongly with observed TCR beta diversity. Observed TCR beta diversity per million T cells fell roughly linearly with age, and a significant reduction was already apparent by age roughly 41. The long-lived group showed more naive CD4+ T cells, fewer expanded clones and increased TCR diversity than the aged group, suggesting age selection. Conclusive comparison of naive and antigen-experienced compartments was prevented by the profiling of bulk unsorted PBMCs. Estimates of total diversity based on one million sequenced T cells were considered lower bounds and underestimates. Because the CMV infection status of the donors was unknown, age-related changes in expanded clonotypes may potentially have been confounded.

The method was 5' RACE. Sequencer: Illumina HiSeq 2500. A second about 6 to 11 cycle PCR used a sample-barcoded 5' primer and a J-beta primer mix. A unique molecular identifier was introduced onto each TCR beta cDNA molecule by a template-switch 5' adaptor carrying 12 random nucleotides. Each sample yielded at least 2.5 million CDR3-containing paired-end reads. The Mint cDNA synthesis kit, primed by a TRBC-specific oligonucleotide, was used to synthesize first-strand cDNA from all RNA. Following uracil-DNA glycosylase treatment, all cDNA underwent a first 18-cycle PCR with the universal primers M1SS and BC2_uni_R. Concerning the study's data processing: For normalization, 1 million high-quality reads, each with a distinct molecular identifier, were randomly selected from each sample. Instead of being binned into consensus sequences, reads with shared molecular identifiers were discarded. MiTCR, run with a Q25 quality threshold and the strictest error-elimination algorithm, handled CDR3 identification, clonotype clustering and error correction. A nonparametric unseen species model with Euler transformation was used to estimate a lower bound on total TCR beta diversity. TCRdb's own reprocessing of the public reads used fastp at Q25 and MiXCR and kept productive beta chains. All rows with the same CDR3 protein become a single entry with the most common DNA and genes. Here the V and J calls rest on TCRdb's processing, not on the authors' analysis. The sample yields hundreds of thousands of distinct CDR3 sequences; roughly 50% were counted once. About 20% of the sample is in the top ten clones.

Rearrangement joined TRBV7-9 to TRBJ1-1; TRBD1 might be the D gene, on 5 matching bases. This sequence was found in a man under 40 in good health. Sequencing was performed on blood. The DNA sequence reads TGTGCCAGCAGCGGGGGACGGGGAAACACTGAAGCTTTCTTT. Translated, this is CASSGGRGNTEAFF.